This TCR beta chain was recovered during a study of blood T cell repertoires in COVID-19. Overall study context: Samples of COVID-19 (acute and convalescent) were obtained from the United States, Italy and Spain. Nucleic acid was either cDNA or gDNA, and it came from T cells, B-cell-depleted T cells, or PBMCs.

One Seattle source followed patients from active infection through their disease course. As processed by the authors: Scientists estimated how many nucleated cells there were by amplifying reference gene primers. Sequencing used immunoSEQ multiplex PCR; TCRdb keeps in-frame clones, though not all of them. The V and J calls and the clone size are those of that table, but D and trimming were determined from the DNA. This sample carries 220,000 or so clones, 90% to 95% of them seen once, and the ten largest clones take around 0.85%. The table lists this clone with a count of one. The source material was peripheral blood. This clonotype originated in a man in his fifties or sixties with COVID-19, enrolled during active disease.

CDR3 in DNA: TGTGCCAGCAGTGAAGCTTACAGGGGGGCCAACTATGGCTACACCTTC. It yields the protein CASSEAYRGANYGYTF. The V call is TRBV6-1, the J call TRBJ1-2; 8 bases map to TRBD1. The CDR3 runs 16 residues. Germline V lookup: CDR1 MNHNS, CDR2 SASEGT. V gave up 0 bases and J gave up 2 bases; unmatched junction bases: 5.